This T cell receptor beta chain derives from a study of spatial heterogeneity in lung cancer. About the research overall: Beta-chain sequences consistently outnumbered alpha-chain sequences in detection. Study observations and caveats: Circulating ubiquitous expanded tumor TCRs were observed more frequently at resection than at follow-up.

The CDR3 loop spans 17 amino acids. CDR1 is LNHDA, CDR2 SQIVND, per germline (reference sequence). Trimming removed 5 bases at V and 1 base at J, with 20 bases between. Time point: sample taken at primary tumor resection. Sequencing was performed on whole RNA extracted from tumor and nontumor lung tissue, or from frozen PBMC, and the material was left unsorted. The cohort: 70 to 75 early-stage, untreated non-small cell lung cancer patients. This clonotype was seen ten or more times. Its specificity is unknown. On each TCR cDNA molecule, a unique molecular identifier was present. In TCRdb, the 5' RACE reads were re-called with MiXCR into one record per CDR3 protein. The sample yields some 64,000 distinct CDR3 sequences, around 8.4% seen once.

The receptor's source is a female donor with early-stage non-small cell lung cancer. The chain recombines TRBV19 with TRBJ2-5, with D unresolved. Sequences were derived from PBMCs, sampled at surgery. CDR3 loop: CASSYPADKDLQETQYF. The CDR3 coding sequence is TGTGCCAGTAGTTACCCCGCTGATAAGGATCTCCAAGAGACCCAGTACTTC.